This entry lists 31 T cell receptor beta chains sequenced from one sample in a study of CD4 T cells in relation to SARS-CoV-2 and coronaviruses. The repertoire was sequenced with immunoSEQ multiplex PCR; TCRdb's copy has only in-frame clones and lacks some. The table lists about 36,000 clones, roughly 80% of them singletons. Their specific antigens are unknown. Sequenced: naive CD4+ T cells from PBMCs, cultured in vitro. Sample subset: naive CD4+ T cells isolated by negative enrichment. The receptors derive from an adult with COVID-19.

The chain recombines TRBV7-2 with TRBJ2-1; D gene unclear. V lost 3 bases and J lost 5, with 11 bases in between. The CDR3 is 14 amino acids. Germline values: CDR1 SGHTA, CDR2 FQGNSA. This CDR3 is CASSLHSTDNEQFF. CDR3 in DNA: TGTGCCAGCAGCTTGCACAGCACAGACAATGAGCAGTTCTTC.

The chain carries TRBV7-3 and TRBJ2-1, with 7 nucleotides matching TRBD2. The CDR3 extends over 15 amino acids. Trimming took 1 base from V and 4 from J; bases not matched to a gene: 4. CDR1 SGHTA and CDR2 FQGTGA come from the germline V gene. The CDR3: CASSLSGSTYNEQFF. CDR3 nucleotides: TGTGCCAGCAGCTTAAGCGGGAGCACGTACAATGAGCAGTTCTTC.

This clone was counted only a few times. DNA of the CDR3: TGCACCAGCAGAGGGACTAGCGGGAGAAGAACCTACAATGAGCAGTTCTTC. Its protein product is CTSRGTSGRRTYNEQFF. V is TRBV1 and J is TRBJ2-1; TRBD2, the D gene given by the table, was not confirmed from the DNA. TRBV1 is shown as a pseudogene. The CDR3 totals 17 residues.

The V call is TRBV5-8, the J call TRBJ1-1, with 8 bases identical to TRBD1. J lost 0 bases, V lost 5 bases, and 9 bases had no gene match. The CDR3 spans 16 residues. From germline, CDR1 is SGHTS and CDR2 YDEGEE. The CDR3 protein is CASSLTGVPMNTEAFF. CDR3 DNA sequence: TGTGCCAGCAGTCTGACAGGGGTGCCGATGAACACTGAAGCTTTCTTT.

CDR3 amino acids: CASSEAQGLLTYEQYF. In DNA, the CDR3 is TGTGCCAGCAGTGAAGCACAGGGCTTATTAACCTACGAGCAGTACTTC. The chain combines TRBV2 with TRBJ2-7, with D possibly being TRBD1 (6 bases). Germline CDR1 and CDR2: SNHLY and FYNNEI. Trimming took off 0 bases at V and 2 bases at J, with 14 bases between the two ends. The CDR3 length is 16 residues.

This clone has just one count. The chain has TRBV6-2 or TRBV6-3 and TRBJ2-1; TRBD2 matches at 8 bases. The CDR3 is 15 residues long. J was trimmed by 8 bases and V by 0 bases; bases with no gene match: 6. Germline CDR1 is MNHEY and CDR2 is SVGEGT. The CDR3 is CASSYSQAGADEQFF. The CDR3 DNA is TGTGCCAGCAGTTACTCCCAAGCGGGAGCAGATGAGCAGTTCTTC.

CDR3 in amino acids: CASSERTSGNTIYF. The CDR3 coding sequence is TGTGCCAGCAGTGAAAGGACCTCTGGAAACACCATATATTTT. V usage is TRBV2 and J usage is TRBJ1-3; D unresolved. Germline V gene data show CDR1 as SNHLY and CDR2 as FYNNEI. Trimming stripped 2 bases from V and 0 bases from J, with 5 bases between. The CDR3 has 14 amino acids.

This CDR3 reads CASSSSTSGRSRDTQYF. The CDR3 DNA is TGTGCCAGCAGCTCCTCGACTAGCGGGAGATCGAGAGATACGCAGTATTTT. The chain couples TRBV7-8 to TRBJ2-3, with 12 positions matching TRBD2. The CDR3 sequence is 17 residues long. Germline CDR1 SGHVS, CDR2 FQNEAQ. Losses at the gene ends were 4 bases for V and 5 bases for J; bases not matched to a gene: 10.

V and J are TRBV7-9 and TRBJ2-3, with TRBD2 identical over 15 bases. Per germline, CDR1 SEHNR and CDR2 FQNEAQ (reference sequence). The CDR3 contains 18 residues. The junction had 5 bases not matched to a gene; V was cut back by 3 bases and J by 1 base. Here the CDR3 reads CASSLGRTSGRGTDTQYF. In DNA, the CDR3 is TGTGCCAGCAGCTTGGGCCGGACTAGCGGGAGGGGCACAGATACGCAGTATTTT.

The V call is TRBV5-4, the J call TRBJ2-5; the D is unclear. Germline V lookup: CDR1 SGHNT, CDR2 YYREEE (reference sequence). The CDR3 totals 15 residues. V was shortened by 1 base and J by 3 bases, with 13 bases between the two germline ends. CDR3 in DNA: TGTGCCAGCAGCTTGCCGGGTCGGGCAGAAGAGACCCAGTACTTC. Translation gives CASSLPGRAEETQYF.

This clone was picked up one time. The V call is TRBV13, the J call TRBJ2-7, with D unresolved. V was trimmed by 4 bases and J by 2 bases, leaving 18 bases between them. The germline CDR1 and CDR2 sequences are PRHDT and FYEKMQ (reference sequence). This CDR3 region has 16 residues. For the CDR3, the DNA is TGTGCCAGCAGCTCAAAAGGTGGGCAAGGAACCTACGAGCAGTACTTC. This codes for CASSSKGGQGTYEQYF.

This clone was counted a few times. The rearrangement joins TRBV7-3 to TRBJ2-1; 14 nucleotides agree with TRBD2. The CDR3 has 15 residues. V shed 5 bases and J 9 bases; nucleotides not matched to a gene: 6. The germline V gene encodes CDR1 SGHTA and CDR2 FQGTGA. This CDR3 is CASSRGLAGVGEQFF. CDR3 nucleotides: TGTGCCAGCAGCCGGGGACTAGCGGGAGTAGGTGAGCAGTTCTTC.

This chain uses TRBV11-2 with TRBJ2-6; a weak D match, TRBD1 (6 bases). CDR1 and CDR2 (germline): SGHAT, FQNNGV. The CDR3 loop spans 17 amino acids. Trimming pared 7 bases from V and 3 bases from J, leaving 19 bases between. CDR3: CASNSAGVLSGANVLTF. For the CDR3, the DNA is TGTGCCAGCAACTCGGCAGGGGTCCTGAGTGGGGCCAACGTCCTGACTTTC. Full variable domain (rest looked up from reference TRBV11-2 and TRBJ2-6): EAGVAQSPRYKIIEKRQSVAFWCNPISGHATLYWYQQILGQGPKLLIQFQNNGVVDDSQLPKDRFSAERLKGVDSTLKIQPAKLEDSAVYLCASNSAGVLSGANVLTFGAGSRLTVL.

V and J are TRBV18 and TRBJ1-2, with D tentatively TRBD1 (5 bases). Germline assignment: CDR1 KGHSH and CDR2 LQKENI. This CDR3 comprises 15 residues. Trimming cost V 1 base and J 3 bases, with 12 bases left between them. In DNA form, the CDR3 reads TGTGCCAGCTCACCACTCTCAGGGACGGACTATGGCTACACCTTC. Protein product: CASSPLSGTDYGYTF.

The gene calls are TRBV7-2 and TRBJ2-2, with D tentatively TRBD1 or TRBD2 (5 bases each). Germline V gene data show CDR1 as SGHTA and CDR2 as FQGNSA. This CDR3 spans 17 amino acids. V gave up 1 base and J gave up 4 bases, with 16 bases separating them. CDR3 region: CASSLGPPGLITGELFF. The CDR3 nucleotides read TGTGCCAGCAGCTTAGGGCCTCCGGGGCTGATCACCGGGGAGCTGTTTTTT.

The rearrangement joins TRBV19 to TRBJ2-1, with D possibly matching TRBD1 (6 bases). V lost 6 bases and J lost 6, with 18 bases in between. Germline V gene sequence: CDR1 LNHDA, CDR2 SQIVND (reference sequence). The CDR3 covers 15 residues. For the CDR3, the DNA is TGTGCCAGTAGAGCAAGGGGGAGTATGGGCAATGAGCAGTTCTTC. Translation gives CASRARGSMGNEQFF.

This chain joins TRBV5-1 and TRBJ1-3; D might be TRBD1 (5 bases). The V end was cut by 4 bases, the J end by 8 bases, with 19 bases between. This CDR3 has 15 amino acids. Looked up from germline, CDR1 is SGHRS and CDR2 is YFSETQ. The CDR3 region is CASSPLRGSRDTIYF. The CDR3 coding sequence is TGCGCCAGCAGCCCTCTTAGGGGATCGCGGGACACCATATATTTT.

The chain uses TRBV15 and TRBJ2-5; D not resolved. Germline values: CDR1 LNHNV, CDR2 YYDKDF (reference sequence). CDR3 length equals 12 residues. V lost 4 bases and J lost 3, with 6 bases in between. CDR3 sequence (DNA): TGTGCCACCAGCAAACCAAAAGAGACCCAGTACTTC. Translating gives CATSKPKETQYF.

The chain has TRBV24-1 and TRBJ1-6; 7 bases are shared with TRBD1. The CDR3 sequence is 15 residues long. Trimming took 4 bases from V and 7 from J; bases not matched to a gene: 6. Germline loops: CDR1 KGHDR, CDR2 SFDVKD. CDR3 amino acids: CATSDLGQKNSPLHF. The CDR3 DNA reads as TGTGCCACCAGTGACCTGGGACAGAAAAATTCACCCCTCCACTTT.

This clone occurred a few times. J is TRBJ2-7 and V is TRBV15; 8 nucleotides match TRBD2. Germline CDR1 LNHNV, CDR2 YYDKDF (reference sequence). This CDR3 comprises 15 residues. J was trimmed by 5 bases and V by 0 bases; bases with no gene match: 6. CDR3 in DNA: TGTGCCACCAGCAGAGATCGGGAGGGGCCGGACGAGCAGTACTTC. As protein: CATSRDREGPDEQYF. The variable domain in full, with the rest retrieved from reference TRBV15 and TRBJ2-7, is DAMVIQNPRYQVTQFGKPVTLSCSQTLNHNVMYWYQQKSSQAPKLLFHYYDKDFNNEADTPDNFQSRRPNTSFCFLDIRSPGLGDTAMYLCATSRDREGPDEQYFGPGTRLTVT.

The V call is TRBV27, the J call TRBJ2-3, with TRBD2 identical over 10 bases. This CDR3 comprises 14 residues. J was trimmed by 4 bases and V by 7 bases; bases with no gene match: 5. The germline gives CDR1 MNHEY, CDR2 SMNVEV (reference sequence). CDR3 region: CASNVLAGADTQYF. The CDR3 nucleotides are TGTGCCAGCAATGTCCTAGCGGGAGCAGATACGCAGTATTTT.

CDR3 amino acids: CASSRQTSYEQYF. The CDR3 bases are TGTGCCAGCAGCCGACAAACCTCCTACGAGCAGTACTTC. The chain employs TRBV5-4 and TRBJ2-7; the D is unclear. This CDR3 comprises 13 residues. V lost 4 bases and J lost 0, with 8 bases in between. Germline V gene sequence: CDR1 SGHNT, CDR2 YYREEE (reference sequence).

For the CDR3, the DNA is TGTGCCAGCAGCTTAAACAGGGACACTGAAGCTTTCTTT. Translating gives CASSLNRDTEAFF. The chain uses TRBV11-3 and TRBJ1-1, with D possibly TRBD1 on 6 matching bases. V lost 2 bases and J lost 3, with 7 bases in between. This CDR3 region has 13 residues. Germline values: CDR1 SGHNT, CDR2 YENEEA.

J is TRBJ1-3 and V is TRBV30; D call uncertain. The CDR3 covers 10 residues. Germline V lookup: CDR1 GTSNPN, CDR2 SVGIG (reference sequence). V was trimmed by 8 bases and J by 7 bases, leaving 9 bases between them. The CDR3 spells CAPSPNTIYF. The CDR3 DNA sequence: TGTGCCCCCAGCCCTAACACCATATATTTT. Combining the CDR3 with reference TRBV30 and TRBJ1-3 gives the whole variable domain SQTIHQWPATLVQPVGSPLSLECTVEGTSNPNLYWYRQAAGRGLQLLFYSVGIGQISSEVPQNLSASRPQDRQFILSSKKLLLSDSGFYLCAPSPNTIYFGEGSWLTVV.

This clone turned up a few times. The chain links TRBV2 to TRBJ1-5; D is unclear. Trimming took 1 base from V and 4 from J, leaving 5 bases between them. The CDR3 length is 13 residues. Germline V lookup: CDR1 SNHLY, CDR2 FYNNEI. The CDR3 bases are TGTGCCAGCAGTGAAGAACGGAATCAGCCCCAGCATTTT. The encoded protein is CASSEERNQPQHF.

The chain links TRBV18 to TRBJ1-4; D call uncertain. This CDR3 has 13 residues. Germline V lookup: CDR1 KGHSH, CDR2 LQKENI. V lost 2 bases and J lost 3, with 4 bases in between. CDR3 region: CASSPGANEKLFF. The CDR3, as DNA: TGTGCCAGCTCACCAGGAGCTAATGAAAAACTGTTTTTT.

V is TRBV4-1 and J is TRBJ1-1; possibly TRBD1 for D (6 bases). Per germline, CDR1 MGHRA and CDR2 YSYEKL. CDR3 length: 14 residues. V lost 4 bases and J lost 0, with 9 bases in between. The CDR3 spells CASSPTGLNTEAFF. In DNA, the CDR3 is TGCGCCAGCAGCCCGACAGGACTGAACACTGAAGCTTTCTTT.

The CDR3 spells CASNALGGKSGELFF. CDR3 in DNA: TGCGCCAGCAATGCGCTGGGGGGCAAAAGCGGGGAGCTGTTTTTT. The chain has TRBV5-1 and TRBJ2-2, with D perhaps assigned TRBD1 or TRBD2 (6 bases each). The germline V and J ends were trimmed by 6 bases and 7 bases, with 19 bases remaining between them. This CDR3 contains 15 residues. Germline V CDR1 and CDR2: SGHRS, YFSETQ.

CDR3 in DNA: TGTGCCATCAGAGCCCTAGCGGGAACCTACAATGAGCAGTTCTTC. This codes for CAIRALAGTYNEQFF. The gene calls are TRBV10-3 and TRBJ2-1, with 9 positions matching TRBD2. The CDR3 runs to 15 residues. Germline lookup yields CDR1 ENHRY and CDR2 SYGVKD. V was clipped by 6 bases and J by 2 bases; unmatched bases: 5.

This clone was detected only once. The rearrangement joins TRBV6-5 to TRBJ1-3; no definite D call. V was pared by 0 bases and J by 0 bases, with 9 bases between. CDR1 and CDR2 (germline): MNHEY, SVGAGI. The CDR3 runs 16 residues. This CDR3 reads CASSYSPTNSGNTIYF. The CDR3 bases are TGTGCCAGCAGTTACTCCCCGACCAACTCTGGAAACACCATATATTTT.

The rearrangement uses TRBV5-4 and TRBJ2-1; 7 bases line up with TRBD2. The CDR3 has 18 residues. The germline V gene has CDR1 SGHNT and CDR2 YYREEE (reference sequence). V was pared by 0 bases and J by 7 bases, with 16 bases of the junction left unmatched. Written as DNA, the CDR3 is TGTGCCAGCAGCTTGGGGCTGGGTGTGGGCGACGGGAGGAATGAGCAGTTCTTC. This gives the protein CASSLGLGVGDGRNEQFF.